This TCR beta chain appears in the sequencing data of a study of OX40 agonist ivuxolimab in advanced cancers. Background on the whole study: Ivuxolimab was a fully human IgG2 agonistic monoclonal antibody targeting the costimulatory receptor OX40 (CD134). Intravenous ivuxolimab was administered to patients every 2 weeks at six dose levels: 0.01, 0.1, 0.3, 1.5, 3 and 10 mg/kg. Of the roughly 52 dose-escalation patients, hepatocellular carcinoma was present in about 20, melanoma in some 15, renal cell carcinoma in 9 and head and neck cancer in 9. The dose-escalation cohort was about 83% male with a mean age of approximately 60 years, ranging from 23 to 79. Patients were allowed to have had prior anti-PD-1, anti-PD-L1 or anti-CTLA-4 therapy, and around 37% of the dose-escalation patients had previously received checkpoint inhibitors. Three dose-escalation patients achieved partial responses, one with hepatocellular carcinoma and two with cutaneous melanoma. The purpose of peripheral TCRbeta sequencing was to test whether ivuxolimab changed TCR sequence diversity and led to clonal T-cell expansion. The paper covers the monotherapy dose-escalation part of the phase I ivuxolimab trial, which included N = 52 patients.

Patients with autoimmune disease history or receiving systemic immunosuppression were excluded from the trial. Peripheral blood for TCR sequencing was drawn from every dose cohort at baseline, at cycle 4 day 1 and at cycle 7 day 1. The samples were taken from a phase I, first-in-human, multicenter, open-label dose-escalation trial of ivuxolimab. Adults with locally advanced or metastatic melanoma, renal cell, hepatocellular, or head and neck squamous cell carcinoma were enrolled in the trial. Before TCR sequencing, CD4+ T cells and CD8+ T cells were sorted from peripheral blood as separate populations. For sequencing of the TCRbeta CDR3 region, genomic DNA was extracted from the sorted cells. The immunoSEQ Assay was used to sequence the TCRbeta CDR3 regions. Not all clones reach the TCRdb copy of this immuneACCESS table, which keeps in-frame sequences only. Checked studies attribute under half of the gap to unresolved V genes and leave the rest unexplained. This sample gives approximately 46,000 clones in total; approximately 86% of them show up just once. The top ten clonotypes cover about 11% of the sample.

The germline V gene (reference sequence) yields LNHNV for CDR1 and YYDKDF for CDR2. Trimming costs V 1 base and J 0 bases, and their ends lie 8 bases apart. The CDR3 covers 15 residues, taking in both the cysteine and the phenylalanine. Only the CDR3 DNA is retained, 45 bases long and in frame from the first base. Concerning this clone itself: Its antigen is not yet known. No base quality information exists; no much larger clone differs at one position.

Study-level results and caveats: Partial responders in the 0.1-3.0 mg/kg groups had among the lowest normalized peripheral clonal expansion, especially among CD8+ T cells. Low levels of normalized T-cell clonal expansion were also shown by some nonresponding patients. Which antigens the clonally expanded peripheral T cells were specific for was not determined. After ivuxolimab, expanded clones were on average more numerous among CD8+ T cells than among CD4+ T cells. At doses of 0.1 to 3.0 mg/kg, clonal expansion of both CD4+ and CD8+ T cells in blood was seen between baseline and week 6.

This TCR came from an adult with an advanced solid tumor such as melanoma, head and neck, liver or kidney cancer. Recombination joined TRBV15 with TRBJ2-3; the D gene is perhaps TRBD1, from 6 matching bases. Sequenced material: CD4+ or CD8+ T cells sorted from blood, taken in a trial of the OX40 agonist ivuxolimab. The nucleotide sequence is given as TGTGCCACCAGCAGAGGACAGGATAGCACAGATACGCAGTATTTT. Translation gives CATSRGQDSTDTQYF. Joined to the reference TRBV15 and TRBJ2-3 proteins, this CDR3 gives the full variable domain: DAMVIQNPRYQVTQFGKPVTLSCSQTLNHNVMYWYQQKSSQAPKLLFHYYDKDFNNEADTPDNFQSRRPNTSFCFLDIRSPGLGDTAMYLCATSRGQDSTDTQYFGPGTRLTVL.